This T cell receptor (beta chain) stems from a study of EBV T-cell therapy then PD-1 blockade in nasopharyngeal carcinoma. As concerns this clone: Its antigen is as yet unknown.

The treatment is: AdE1-LMPpoly-expanded autologous EBV-specific T-cell therapy followed by anti-PD-1 nivolumab. Method: immunoSEQ multiplex PCR; TCRdb's copy keeps in-frame clones and lacks some. The table lists about 20,000 clones, 82% of them singletons. Germline CDR1 reads LGHNA; CDR2 reads YSLEER. V shed 2 bases and J 5 bases; nucleotides not matched to a gene: 10. The CDR3 loop spans 16 amino acids. The TCR comes from a man aged 40-50 years with nasopharyngeal carcinoma. This material consisted of CD8+ T cells from blood, taken at day -245 from a patient whose treatment included autologous EBV-specific T cells and nivolumab. V gene TRBV4-3 combines with J gene TRBJ2-5, with TRBD2 matching 8 bases. CDR3 region: CASSQLRGDLRETQYF. The CDR3 nucleotides are TGCGCCAGCAGCCAATTGCGGGGGGACCTCCGGGAGACCCAGTACTTC.